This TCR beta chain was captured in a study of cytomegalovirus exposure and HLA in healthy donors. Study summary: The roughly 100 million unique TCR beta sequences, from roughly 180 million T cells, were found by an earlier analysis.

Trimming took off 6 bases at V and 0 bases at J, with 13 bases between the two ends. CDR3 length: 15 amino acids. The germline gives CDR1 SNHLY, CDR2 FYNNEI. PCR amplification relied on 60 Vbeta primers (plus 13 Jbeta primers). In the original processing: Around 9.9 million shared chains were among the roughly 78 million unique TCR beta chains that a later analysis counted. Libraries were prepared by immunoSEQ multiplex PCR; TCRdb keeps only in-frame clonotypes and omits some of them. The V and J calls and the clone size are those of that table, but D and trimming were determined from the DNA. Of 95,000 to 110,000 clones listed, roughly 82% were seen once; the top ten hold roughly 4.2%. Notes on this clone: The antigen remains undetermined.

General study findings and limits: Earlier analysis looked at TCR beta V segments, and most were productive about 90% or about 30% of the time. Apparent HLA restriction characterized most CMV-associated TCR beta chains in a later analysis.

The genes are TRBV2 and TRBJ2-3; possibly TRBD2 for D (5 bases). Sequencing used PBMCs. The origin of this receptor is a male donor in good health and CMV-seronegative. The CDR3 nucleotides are TGTGCCAGCAGCCCTCTCGGACTGAGCACAGATACGCAGTATTTT. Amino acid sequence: CASSPLGLSTDTQYF.